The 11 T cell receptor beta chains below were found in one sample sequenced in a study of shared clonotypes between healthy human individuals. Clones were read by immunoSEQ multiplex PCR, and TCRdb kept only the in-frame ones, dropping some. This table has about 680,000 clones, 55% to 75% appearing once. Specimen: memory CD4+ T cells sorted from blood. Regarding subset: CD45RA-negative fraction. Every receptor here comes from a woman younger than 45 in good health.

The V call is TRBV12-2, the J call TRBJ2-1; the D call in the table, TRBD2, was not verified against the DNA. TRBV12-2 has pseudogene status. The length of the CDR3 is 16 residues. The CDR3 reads CASRLEFASSYNEQFF. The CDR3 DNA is TGTGCAAGTCGCTTAGAGTTCGCGAGCTCCTACAATGAGCAGTTCTTC.

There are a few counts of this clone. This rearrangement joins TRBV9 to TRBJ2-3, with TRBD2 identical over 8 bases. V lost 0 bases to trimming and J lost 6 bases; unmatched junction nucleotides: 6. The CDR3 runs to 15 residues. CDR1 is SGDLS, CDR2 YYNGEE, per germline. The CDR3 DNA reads TGTGCCAGCAGCGTAGCCGGTAGCGGGGTCGATACGCAGTATTTT. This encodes CASSVAGSGVDTQYF. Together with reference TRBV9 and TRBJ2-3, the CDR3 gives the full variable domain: DSGVTQTPKHLITATGQRVTLRCSPRSGDLSVYWYQQSLDQGLQFLIQYYNGEERAKGNILERFSAQQFPDLHSELNLSSLELGDSALYFCASSVAGSGVDTQYFGPGTRLTVL.

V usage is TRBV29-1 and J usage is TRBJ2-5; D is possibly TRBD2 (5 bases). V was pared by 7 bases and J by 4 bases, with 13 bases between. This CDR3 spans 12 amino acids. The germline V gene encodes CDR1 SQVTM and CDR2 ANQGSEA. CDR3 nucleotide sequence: TGCAGCGCTACACGGGATCTAGAGACCCAGTACTTC. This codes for CSATRDLETQYF.

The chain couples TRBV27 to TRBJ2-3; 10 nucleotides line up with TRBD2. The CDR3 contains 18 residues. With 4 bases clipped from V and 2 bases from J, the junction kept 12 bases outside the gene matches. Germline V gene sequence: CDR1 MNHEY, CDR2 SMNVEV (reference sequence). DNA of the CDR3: TGTGCCAGCAGTTCGGACGGACTAGCGGACGAATACACAGATACGCAGTATTTT. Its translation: CASSSDGLADEYTDTQYF.

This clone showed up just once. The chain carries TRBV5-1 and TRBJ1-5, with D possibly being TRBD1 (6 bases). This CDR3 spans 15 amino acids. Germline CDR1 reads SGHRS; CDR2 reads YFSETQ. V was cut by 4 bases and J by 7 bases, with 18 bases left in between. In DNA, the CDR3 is TGCGCCAGCAGCCCGGCGACTGGGGGCGGGCAGCCCCAGCATTTT. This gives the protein CASSPATGGGQPQHF.

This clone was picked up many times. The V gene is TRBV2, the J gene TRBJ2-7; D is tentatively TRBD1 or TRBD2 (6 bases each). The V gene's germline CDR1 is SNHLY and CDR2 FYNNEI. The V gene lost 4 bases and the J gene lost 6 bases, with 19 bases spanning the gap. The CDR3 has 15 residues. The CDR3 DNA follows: TGTGCCAGCAGTGCGGGGGCTCACATAACGGGCGAGCAGTACTTC. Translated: CASSAGAHITGEQYF.

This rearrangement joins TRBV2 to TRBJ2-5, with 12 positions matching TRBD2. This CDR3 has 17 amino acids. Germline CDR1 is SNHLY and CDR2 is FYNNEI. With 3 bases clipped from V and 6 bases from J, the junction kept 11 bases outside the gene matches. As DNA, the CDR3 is TGTGCCAGCAGTGATAGACTAGCGGGAGTTTTTGACCAGACCCAGTACTTC. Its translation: CASSDRLAGVFDQTQYF.

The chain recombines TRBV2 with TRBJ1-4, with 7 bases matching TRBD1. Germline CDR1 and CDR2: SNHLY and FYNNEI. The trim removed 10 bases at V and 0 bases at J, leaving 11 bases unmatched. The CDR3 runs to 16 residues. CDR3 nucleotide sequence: TGTGCCATAAGAATTGGGACAGACGCAACTAATGAAAAACTGTTTTTT. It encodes CAIRIGTDATNEKLFF.

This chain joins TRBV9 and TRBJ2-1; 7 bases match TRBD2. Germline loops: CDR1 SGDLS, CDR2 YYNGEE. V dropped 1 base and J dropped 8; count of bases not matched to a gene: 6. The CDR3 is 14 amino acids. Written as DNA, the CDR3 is TGTGCCAGCAGCGTAAGCGGGAAGCTTGATGAGCAGTTCTTC. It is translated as CASSVSGKLDEQFF.

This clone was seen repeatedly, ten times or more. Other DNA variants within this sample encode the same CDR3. CDR3 amino acids: CASSLGDRDNEKLFF. CDR3 sequence (DNA): TGCGCCAGCAGCTTGGGGGACAGAGATAATGAAAAACTGTTTTTT. This chain links TRBV5-1 with TRBJ1-4; 7 bases map to TRBD1. V was pared by 0 bases and J by 4 bases, with 3 bases of the junction left unmatched. The CDR3 runs 15 residues. Per germline, CDR1 SGHRS and CDR2 YFSETQ.

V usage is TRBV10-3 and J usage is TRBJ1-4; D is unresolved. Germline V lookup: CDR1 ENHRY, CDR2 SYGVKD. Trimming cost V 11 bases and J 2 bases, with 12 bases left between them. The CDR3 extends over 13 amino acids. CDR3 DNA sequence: TGTGCCTCCTCCGGTGGCACTAATGAAAAACTGTTTTTT. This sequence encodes CASSGGTNEKLFF.